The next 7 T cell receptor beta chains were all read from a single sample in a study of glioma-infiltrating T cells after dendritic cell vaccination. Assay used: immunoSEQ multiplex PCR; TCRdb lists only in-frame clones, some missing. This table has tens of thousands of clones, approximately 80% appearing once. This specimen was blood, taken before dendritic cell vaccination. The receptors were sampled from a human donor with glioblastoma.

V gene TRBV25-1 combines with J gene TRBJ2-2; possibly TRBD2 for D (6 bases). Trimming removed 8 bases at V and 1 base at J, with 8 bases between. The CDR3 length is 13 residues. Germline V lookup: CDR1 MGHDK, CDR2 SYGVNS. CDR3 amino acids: CASWEVNTGELFF. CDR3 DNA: TGTGCCAGCTGGGAGGTGAACACCGGGGAGCTGTTTTTT.

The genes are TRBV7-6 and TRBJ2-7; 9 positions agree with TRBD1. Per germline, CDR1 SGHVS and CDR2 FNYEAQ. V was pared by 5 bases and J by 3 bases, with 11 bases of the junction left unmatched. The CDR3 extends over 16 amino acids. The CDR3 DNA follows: TGTGCCAGCAGCGCACTACCCCCGGGACAGGGCTACGAGCAGTACTTC. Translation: CASSALPPGQGYEQYF.

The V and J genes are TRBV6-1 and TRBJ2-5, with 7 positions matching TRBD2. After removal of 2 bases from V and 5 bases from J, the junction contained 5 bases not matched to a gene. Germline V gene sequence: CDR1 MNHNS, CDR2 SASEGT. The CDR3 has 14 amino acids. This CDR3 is CASSESGGWETQYF. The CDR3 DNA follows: TGTGCCAGCAGTGAATCGGGGGGTTGGGAGACCCAGTACTTC.

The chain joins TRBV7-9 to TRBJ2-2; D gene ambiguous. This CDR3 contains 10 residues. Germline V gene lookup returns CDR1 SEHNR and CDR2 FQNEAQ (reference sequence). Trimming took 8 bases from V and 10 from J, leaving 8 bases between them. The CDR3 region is CASGEAELFF. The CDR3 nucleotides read TGTGCCAGCGGAGAAGCGGAGCTGTTTTTT.

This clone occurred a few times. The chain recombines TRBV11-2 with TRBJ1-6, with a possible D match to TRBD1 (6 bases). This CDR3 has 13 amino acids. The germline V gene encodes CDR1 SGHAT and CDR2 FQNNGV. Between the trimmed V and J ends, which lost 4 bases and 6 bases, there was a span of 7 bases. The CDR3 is CASSSGVNSPLHF. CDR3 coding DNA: TGTGCCAGCAGCTCAGGGGTTAATTCACCCCTCCACTTT.

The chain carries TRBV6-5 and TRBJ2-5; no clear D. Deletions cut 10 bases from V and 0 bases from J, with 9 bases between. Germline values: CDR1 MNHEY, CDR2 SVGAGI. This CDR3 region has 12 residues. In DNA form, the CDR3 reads TGTGCCACCGGCGGAGACCAAGAGACCCAGTACTTC. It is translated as CATGGDQETQYF.

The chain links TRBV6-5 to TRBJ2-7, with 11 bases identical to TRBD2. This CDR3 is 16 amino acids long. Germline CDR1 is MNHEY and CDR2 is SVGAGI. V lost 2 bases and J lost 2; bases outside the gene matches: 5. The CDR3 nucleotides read TGTGCCAGCAGTTACGCCAGGACTAGCGGGCCCTACGAGCAGTACTTC. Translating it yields CASSYARTSGPYEQYF.